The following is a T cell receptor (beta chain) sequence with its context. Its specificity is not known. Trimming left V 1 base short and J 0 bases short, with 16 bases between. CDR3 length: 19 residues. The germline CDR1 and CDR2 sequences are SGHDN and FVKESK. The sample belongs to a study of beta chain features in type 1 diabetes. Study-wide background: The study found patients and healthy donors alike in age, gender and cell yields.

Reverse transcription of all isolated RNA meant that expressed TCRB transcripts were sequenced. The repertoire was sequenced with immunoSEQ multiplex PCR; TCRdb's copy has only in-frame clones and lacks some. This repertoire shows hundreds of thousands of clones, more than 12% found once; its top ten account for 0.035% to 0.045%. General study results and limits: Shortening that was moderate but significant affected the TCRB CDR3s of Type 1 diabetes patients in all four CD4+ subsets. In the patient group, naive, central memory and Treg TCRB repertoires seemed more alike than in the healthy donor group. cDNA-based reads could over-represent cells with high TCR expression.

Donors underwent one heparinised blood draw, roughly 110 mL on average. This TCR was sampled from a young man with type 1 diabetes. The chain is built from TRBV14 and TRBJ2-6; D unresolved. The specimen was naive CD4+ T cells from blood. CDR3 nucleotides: TGTGCCAGCAGCCAAGTTTCCCCTGCCACTGTCTCTGGGGCCAACGTCCTGACTTTC. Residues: CASSQVSPATVSGANVLTF.